Following are 21 T cell receptor beta chains from one sample sequenced in a study of cytomegalovirus exposure and HLA in healthy donors. The PCR contained 60 Vbeta and 13 Jbeta primers. Produced via immunoSEQ multiplex PCR; TCRdb's table is partial and in-frame only. The sample has 200,000 to 300,000 clones, roughly 82% seen once; the top ten hold 5.4%. The sequencing input was PBMCs. These TCRs come from a woman in her thirties or forties in good health and CMV-seropositive.

This clone was counted a single time. One end of the junction is discordant with germline, which a read error may explain. The CDR3 nucleotides read TGTGCCAGCAGCTTCGGGACTAGCGGAGCCGGGCACTTC. As protein: CASSFGTSGAGHF. The chain couples TRBV5-6 to TRBJ2-7, with 11 positions matching TRBD2. The germline V gene has CDR1 SGHDT and CDR2 YYEEEE. The CDR3 contains 13 residues.

This clone turned up a few times. The chain recombines TRBV6-5 with TRBJ2-1; 7 nucleotides match TRBD2. The germline gives CDR1 MNHEY, CDR2 SVGAGI. The CDR3 sequence is 13 residues long. V shed 6 bases, J shed 7 bases, and the junction held 6 bases outside the gene matches. CDR3 sequence: CASRTTSANEQFF. CDR3 nucleotide sequence: TGTGCCAGCAGGACAACTAGCGCAAATGAGCAGTTCTTC.

This chain connects TRBV10-2 to TRBJ1-3; maybe TRBD1 (6 bases). The CDR3 has 15 residues. The germline CDR1 and CDR2 sequences are WSHSY and SAAADI. Trimming took 6 bases from V and 0 from J, leaving 12 bases between them. CDR3: CASSMPDSSGNTIYF. In DNA form, the CDR3 reads TGCGCCAGCAGCATGCCGGACAGCTCTGGAAACACCATATATTTT.

The chain couples TRBV4-1 to TRBJ1-4; no reliable D call. Trimming shortened V by 4 bases and J by 2 bases, and 11 bases separated the two germline ends. Germline V lookup: CDR1 MGHRA, CDR2 YSYEKL. The CDR3 extends over 15 amino acids. CDR3 loop: CASSPSRSTNEKLFF. The DNA of the CDR3 is TGCGCCAGCAGCCCCAGTCGTTCGACTAATGAAAAACTGTTTTTT.

The chain couples TRBV27 to TRBJ2-3, with 7 bases lining up with TRBD1. Germline V gives CDR1 MNHEY, CDR2 SMNVEV (reference sequence). The CDR3 has 14 amino acids. The V gene end was trimmed by 4 bases and the J gene end by 5 bases; junction bases not matched to a gene: 6. CDR3 coding DNA: TGTGCCAGCAGTTCCGGGACAGCCGTAGATACGCAGTATTTT. It specifies CASSSGTAVDTQYF.

The rearrangement joins TRBV7-9 to TRBJ1-2; D gene uncertain. In germline, CDR1 is SEHNR, CDR2 FQNEAQ (reference sequence). This CDR3 is 14 amino acids long. Trimming cost V 0 bases and J 7 bases, with 12 bases left between them. CDR3 protein: CASSLANGVSGYTF. For the CDR3, the DNA is TGTGCCAGCAGCTTAGCGAACGGGGTATCTGGCTACACCTTC.

This clone appeared a few times. The DNA for the CDR3 is TGTGCCAGCAGTTTGAGGGCCGTACCGAGCAATCAGCCCCAGCATTTT. Its protein product is CASSLRAVPSNQPQHF. V gene TRBV27 combines with J gene TRBJ1-5; no clear D gene. V was clipped by 3 bases and J by 1 base, with 13 bases between them. The CDR3 covers 16 residues. CDR1 is MNHEY and CDR2 is SMNVEV in the germline V gene (reference sequence).

The chain joins TRBV12-5 to TRBJ2-3, with TRBD2 as a possible D gene (5 bases). Germline CDR1 LGHNT, CDR2 FRNRAP. This CDR3 spans 16 amino acids. V shed 1 base and J shed 4 bases, with 15 bases lying between them. The CDR3 loop reads CASGLAASPGADTQYF. In DNA, the CDR3 is TGTGCTAGTGGTTTGGCAGCTAGTCCCGGGGCAGATACGCAGTATTTT.

The chain has TRBV4-2 and TRBJ2-1; perhaps TRBD1 as D (5 bases). Trimming removed 4 bases from V and 5 bases from J, with 6 bases in between. This CDR3 has 12 amino acids. Germline V gene sequence: CDR1 LGHNA, CDR2 YNFKEQ. The CDR3 here is CASSRQNNEQFF. In nucleotides, the CDR3 is TGTGCCAGCAGCCGACAGAACAATGAGCAGTTCTTC.

The V gene is TRBV7-2, the J gene TRBJ2-7; weak D call: TRBD2 (5 bases). Germline CDR1 is SGHTA and CDR2 is FQGNSA. Trimming removed 5 bases at V and 2 bases at J, with 13 bases between. The CDR3 consists of 14 residues. The CDR3 coding sequence is TGTGCCAGCAGCGCTCAGCGGTTCGCCTACGAGCAGTACTTC. Its translation: CASSAQRFAYEQYF.

The J gene is TRBJ1-1, the V gene TRBV9; D is unresolved. The CDR3 has 13 residues. V was shortened by 3 bases and J by 2 bases, with 8 bases between the two germline ends. CDR1 SGDLS and CDR2 YYNGEE come from the germline V gene. CDR3 sequence reads: CASSAQTNTEAFF. The CDR3 nucleotides are TGTGCCAGCAGCGCCCAAACAAACACTGAAGCTTTCTTT.

This clone was counted between two and nine times. V is TRBV7-9 and J is TRBJ1-2; TRBD1 matches 7 bases. Germline V gene data show CDR1 as SEHNR and CDR2 as FQNEAQ (reference sequence). Unmatched junction bases numbered 0, after V lost 1 base and J lost 1 base. The CDR3 runs to 14 residues. This CDR3 reads CASSLDRGNYGYTF. Written as DNA, the CDR3 is TGTGCCAGCAGCTTAGACAGGGGTAACTATGGCTACACCTTC. Together with reference TRBV7-9 and TRBJ1-2, the CDR3 gives the full variable domain: DTGVSQNPRHKITKRGQNVTFRCDPISEHNRLYWYRQTLGQGPEFLTYFQNEAQLEKSRLLSDRFSAERPKGSFSTLEIQRTEQGDSAMYLCASSLDRGNYGYTFGSGTRLTVV.

The chain recombines TRBV7-3 with TRBJ2-1; 8 bases align to TRBD2. J gave up 3 bases and V 4 bases, and 5 bases lay outside the gene matches. Looked up from germline, CDR1 is SGHTA and CDR2 is FQGTGA. This CDR3 is built from 15 residues. CDR3 sequence (DNA): TGTGCCAGCAGCTCCGGGGGGGCCTACTACAATGAGCAGTTCTTC. Translated, it gives CASSSGGAYYNEQFF.

This sequence joins TRBV5-1 and TRBJ2-2; D is perhaps TRBD2 (5 bases). Germline-derived CDR1 and CDR2 are SGHRS and YFSETQ. The CDR3 runs to 13 residues. The V and J ends lost 2 bases and 6 bases respectively, with 8 bases between them. The CDR3 bases are TGCGCCAGCAGCTTCGGAGGAGCCGGGGAGCTGTTTTTT. This codes for CASSFGGAGELFF.

As DNA, the CDR3 is TGTGCCAGCAGTTGGAGTGGGGCGCAAGGATCGTATGGCTACACCTTC. Amino acid sequence: CASSWSGAQGSYGYTF. The rearrangement links TRBV27 to TRBJ1-2; D might be TRBD1 (5 bases). The CDR3 has 16 amino acids. V was trimmed by 4 bases and J by 5 bases, leaving 20 bases between them. The V gene's germline CDR1 is MNHEY and CDR2 SMNVEV (reference sequence).

The chain combines TRBV14 with TRBJ1-1; D perhaps matches TRBD1 (6 bases). This CDR3 region has 13 residues. V lost 4 bases and J lost 4, with 10 bases in between. The germline V gene encodes CDR1 SGHDN and CDR2 FVKESK. For the CDR3, the DNA is TGTGCCAGCAGCCGGGGGGGGGCCACTGAAGCTTTCTTT. Its protein product is CASSRGGATEAFF.

A single count supports this clone. The gene calls are TRBV7-2 and TRBJ2-3; 11 bases match TRBD2. Germline trimming cut 1 base from V and 6 bases from J; bases unmatched to any gene: 3. Germline values: CDR1 SGHTA, CDR2 FQGNSA. There are 15 residues in the CDR3. The CDR3 DNA reads as TGTGCCAGCAGCTTAGGTAGCGGGGGGGTTGATACGCAGTATTTT. Translated: CASSLGSGGVDTQYF.

The chain employs TRBV4-2 and TRBJ2-3; 10 nucleotides agree with TRBD2. CDR3 length: 17 residues. J was trimmed by 5 bases and V by 0 bases; bases with no gene match: 8. CDR1 and CDR2 from the germline V gene are LGHNA and YNFKEQ. In DNA form, the CDR3 reads TGTGCCAGCAGCCAAGATCCGGCTAGCGGGAGCCGAGATACGCAGTATTTT. Translating it yields CASSQDPASGSRDTQYF.

The J gene is TRBJ1-1, the V gene TRBV29-1; no firm D call. In germline, CDR1 is SQVTM, CDR2 ANQGSEA. CDR3 size: 13 residues. Between the trimmed V and J ends, which lost 5 bases and 4 bases, there was a span of 14 bases. CDR3 in DNA: TGCAGCGTTCGGGATCAGGAAACCACTGAAGCTTTCTTT. Its protein is CSVRDQETTEAFF.

The rearrangement joins TRBV11-2 to TRBJ2-1, with 10 bases aligning to TRBD2. Trimming cost V 6 bases and J 7 bases; bases outside gene matches: 6. Germline V gene lookup returns CDR1 SGHAT and CDR2 FQNNGV. This CDR3 spans 14 amino acids. The DNA for the CDR3 is TGTGCCAGCAGTCCTAGCGGGGGAGGGAATGAGCAGTTCTTC. Its protein product is CASSPSGGGNEQFF.

The chain has TRBV27 and TRBJ1-5, with D perhaps TRBD1 (6 bases). CDR3 length equals 16 residues. Looked up from germline, CDR1 is MNHEY and CDR2 is SMNVEV (reference sequence). The V end lost 0 bases, the J end lost 4 bases, and 13 bases lay between the germline ends. The CDR3 nucleotides are TGTGCCAGCAGTTTATCCGGAAGGGGGGGTAATCAGCCCCAGCATTTT. It codes for CASSLSGRGGNQPQHF.